The 17 T cell receptor beta chains below all came from one sample that was sequenced in a study of OX40 agonist ivuxolimab in advanced cancers. Produced via immunoSEQ multiplex PCR; TCRdb's table is partial and in-frame only. There are roughly 82,000 clones in the sample; more than 70% occur only once, and about a tenth lies in the top ten. Sequences were derived from CD4+ or CD8+ T cells sorted from blood, sampled in a trial of the OX40 agonist ivuxolimab. The receptors shown here come from an adult with an advanced solid tumor such as melanoma, head and neck, liver or kidney cancer.

The chain joins TRBV28 to TRBJ2-7; D gene ambiguous. The CDR3 runs 13 residues. Trimming removed 11 bases at V and 0 bases at J, with 14 bases between. Germline loops: CDR1 MDHEN, CDR2 SYDVKM. The CDR3 nucleotides read TGTGCCGCTAGAGGCAGGCGCTCCTACGAGCAGTACTTC. Its translation is CAARGRRSYEQYF.

This chain uses TRBV4-1 with TRBJ2-1; the D gene is possibly TRBD2 (7 bases). CDR3 size: 16 residues. Deletions cut 4 bases from V and 7 bases from J, with 20 bases between. Per the germline V gene, CDR1 is MGHRA and CDR2 is YSYEKL. The CDR3 protein is CASSPDRGARGNEQFF. The CDR3 DNA reads as TGCGCCAGCAGCCCTGACCGGGGGGCGCGTGGGAATGAGCAGTTCTTC.

This clone was observed a single time. The V call is TRBV15, the J call TRBJ2-3; 9 bases are a match to TRBD2. Germline V gives CDR1 LNHNV, CDR2 YYDKDF (reference sequence). The ends lost 1 base at V and 2 bases at J; junction bases unmatched: 10. The CDR3 runs to 18 residues. The CDR3 protein is CATSRVDYGTSLTDTQYF. CDR3 coding DNA: TGTGCCACCAGCAGAGTGGATTATGGGACTAGCCTCACAGATACGCAGTATTTT. The variable domain in full, with the rest retrieved from reference TRBV15 and TRBJ2-3, is DAMVIQNPRYQVTQFGKPVTLSCSQTLNHNVMYWYQQKSSQAPKLLFHYYDKDFNNEADTPDNFQSRRPNTSFCFLDIRSPGLGDTAMYLCATSRVDYGTSLTDTQYFGPGTRLTVL.

This clone was detected a few times. This sequence joins TRBV7-2 and TRBJ2-4; D gene unclear. Trimming shortened V by 5 bases and J by 0 bases, and 8 bases separated the two germline ends. Germline V gene data show CDR1 as SGHTA and CDR2 as FQGNSA. The CDR3 is 14 amino acids. The CDR3 DNA reads TGTGCCAGCAGCGCCCCCCGAGCCAAAAACATTCAGTACTTC. It translates to CASSAPRAKNIQYF.

The gene calls are TRBV15 and TRBJ2-5; no clear D. This CDR3 has 14 residues. The V end was cut by 1 base, the J end by 5 bases, with 11 bases between. Germline lookup yields CDR1 LNHNV and CDR2 YYDKDF (reference sequence). CDR3 bases: TGTGCCACCAGCAGAGTTATAGCTGGGGAGACCCAGTACTTC. It yields the protein CATSRVIAGETQYF.

V is TRBV6-1 and J is TRBJ2-1; perhaps D is TRBD1 or TRBD2 (5 bases each). In germline, CDR1 is MNHNS, CDR2 SASEGT. Trimming removed 1 base from V and 0 bases from J, with 7 bases in between. The CDR3 spans 15 residues. The chain's CDR3 is CASSEVGDSYNEQFF. The CDR3 nucleotides are TGTGCCAGCAGTGAAGTGGGGGACTCCTACAATGAGCAGTTCTTC.

The gene calls are TRBV28 and TRBJ1-5; 7 bases line up with TRBD1. The ends lost 2 bases at V and 5 bases at J; junction bases unmatched: 6. The CDR3 is 15 residues long. Looked up from germline, CDR1 is MDHEN and CDR2 is SYDVKM. DNA of the CDR3: TGTGCCAGCAGTTTACTGGGCAGGGGGGATCAGCCCCAGCATTTT. Amino acid sequence: CASSLLGRGDQPQHF.

The chain joins TRBV9 to TRBJ2-7; 7 bases agree with TRBD2. Germline CDR1 SGDLS, CDR2 YYNGEE. The CDR3 runs 15 residues. V lost 0 bases and J lost 5; bases outside the gene matches: 8. The chain's CDR3 is CASSVGARELDEQYF. The CDR3 nucleotides are TGTGCCAGCAGCGTAGGGGCGCGGGAGTTGGACGAGCAGTACTTC. Full variable domain (outside the CDR3, taken from reference TRBV9 and TRBJ2-7): DSGVTQTPKHLITATGQRVTLRCSPRSGDLSVYWYQQSLDQGLQFLIQYYNGEERAKGNILERFSAQQFPDLHSELNLSSLELGDSALYFCASSVGARELDEQYFGPGTRLTVT.

The chain is built from TRBV6-5 and TRBJ2-3; 7 bases agree with TRBD2. Germline CDR1 reads MNHEY; CDR2 reads SVGAGI. The CDR3 spans 13 residues. V dropped 9 bases and J dropped 5; count of bases not matched to a gene: 8. CDR3 region: CASTRPGGDTQYF. CDR3 sequence (DNA): TGTGCCAGTACCCGCCCGGGGGGAGATACGCAGTATTTT.

The chain has TRBV2 and TRBJ2-1; the D gene is possibly TRBD2 (5 bases). Germline V CDR1 and CDR2: SNHLY, FYNNEI. The CDR3 extends over 12 amino acids. The V end was cut by 2 bases, the J end by 8 bases, with 7 bases between. CDR3 DNA sequence: TGTGCCAGCAGTGAAAGCGGTCATGAGCAGTTCTTC. Protein product: CASSESGHEQFF.

The chain links TRBV6-5 to TRBJ2-7, with TRBD2 matching 11 bases. The CDR3 runs to 14 residues. Germline V gene data show CDR1 as MNHEY and CDR2 as SVGAGI. Trimming cost V 7 bases and J 4 bases; bases outside gene matches: 6. CDR3 sequence (DNA): TGTGCCAGCAAATCGGGGACTAGCGGATACGAGCAGTACTTC. It specifies CASKSGTSGYEQYF.

The rearrangement uses TRBV28 and TRBJ1-1; no definite D call. V was trimmed by 7 bases and J by 1 base, leaving 4 bases between them. Germline values: CDR1 MDHEN, CDR2 SYDVKM. The CDR3 totals 11 residues. The CDR3 DNA is TGTGCCAGCACGGGGAACACTGAAGCTTTCTTT. It codes for CASTGNTEAFF. The full variable domain, with the rest looked up from reference TRBV28 and TRBJ1-1, is DVKVTQSSRYLVKRTGEKVFLECVQDMDHENMFWYRQDPGLGLRLIYFSYDVKMKEKGDIPEGYSVSREKKERFSLILESASTNQTSMYLCASTGNTEAFFGQGTRLTVV.

A note on this clone: Sequence at one end of the junction differs from germline and may be a read error. The CDR3 region is CASSLDRGLNEKLFF. In nucleotides, the CDR3 is TGTGCTAGCAGCTTAGACAGGGGGCTAAATGAAAAACTGTTTTTT. The rearrangement links TRBV7-7 to TRBJ1-4; TRBD1 matches at 10 bases. Germline V gene data show CDR1 as SSHAT and CDR2 as FNYEAQ (reference sequence). CDR3 length: 15 amino acids.

The chain carries TRBV4-1 and TRBJ1-5; TRBD1 is a possible D gene (5 bases). The V gene lost 0 bases and the J gene lost 9 bases, with 18 bases spanning the gap. Germline CDR1 MGHRA, CDR2 YSYEKL. The CDR3 extends over 16 amino acids. DNA for the CDR3: TGCGCCAGCAGCCAAGATCGGAGGACACCCCCAGGGCCCCAGCATTTT. Its protein is CASSQDRRTPPGPQHF.

The chain employs TRBV11-2 and TRBJ1-5, with D uncertain. The CDR3 is 15 amino acids. Germline V gene sequence: CDR1 SGHAT, CDR2 FQNNGV. V lost 1 base, J lost 0 bases, and 7 bases lay in between. The CDR3 DNA is TGTGCCAGCAGCTTAGTGGCAAATAGCAATCAGCCCCAGCATTTT. This sequence encodes CASSLVANSNQPQHF.

V and J are TRBV7-9 and TRBJ2-3; the D is unclear. Germline V CDR1 and CDR2: SEHNR, FQNEAQ (reference sequence). Trimming shortened V by 1 base and J by 6 bases, and 8 bases separated the two germline ends. This CDR3 is 13 amino acids long. Here the CDR3 DNA reads TGTGCCAGCAGCTTAGAACCTCTTGATACGCAGTATTTT. This codes for CASSLEPLDTQYF.

This clone was recorded only once. The chain uses TRBV5-1 and TRBJ2-7, with 8 bases aligning to TRBD2. Germline V gives CDR1 SGHRS, CDR2 YFSETQ. The CDR3 loop spans 15 amino acids. V shed 0 bases and J 6 bases; nucleotides not matched to a gene: 8. The CDR3 sequence: CASSLGGREVSEQYF. The CDR3 DNA reads as TGCGCCAGCAGCTTGGGTGGGCGGGAGGTATCCGAGCAGTACTTC.